The clone carrying this T cell receptor beta chain was recorded a few times. Its antigen is still unknown. The source of the PBMCs was 10 ml of fresh peripheral blood. This CDR3 contains 14 residues. Germline CDR1 reads ENHRY; CDR2 reads SYGVKD. With V trimmed by 10 bases and J by 2 bases, 8 bases remained unmatched. The CDR3 regions of TCR beta were amplified from RNA transcripts. The primer set for the first-round RT-PCR of the TCR CDR3 was HTBI. TCRdb re-called the multiplex PCR reads through MiXCR, storing one row per CDR3 protein. This sample carries 450,000 to 600,000 distinct CDR3 sequences, just under 20% of them seen once, and the ten largest clones take 40% to 50%. The sample originates from a study of T cells in Graves' hyperthyroidism and ophthalmopathy. The study's findings and limits: Using 13 V-J features, a model discriminated ophthalmopathy from stable hyperthyroidism. Blood also held most thyroid clonotypes expanded beyond 0.001.

The chain links TRBV10-3 to TRBJ1-5; 7 positions agree with TRBD1. The sequenced material came from blood. This receptor was identified in a man aged 35 to 55 with Graves' ophthalmopathy. In DNA, the CDR3 is TGTGCCACAAAGACAGGGTCAGGCAATCAGCCCCAGCATTTT. Translated: CATKTGSGNQPQHF.